This T cell receptor (beta chain) was captured in a study of T cells in localized non-small cell lung cancer. Sequencing was performed with immunoSEQ multiplex PCR; in TCRdb, only in-frame clones are kept and a portion is missing. The profile covers about 76,000 clones, with about four fifths appearing a single time and 1% to 1.5% taken by the ten largest. Germline CDR1 and CDR2: SNHLY and FYNNEI. CDR3 size: 14 residues. Trimming took off 1 base at V and 2 bases at J, with 9 bases between the two ends. The clonotype was recovered from a female donor of 60 years or more with stage I lung adenocarcinoma. V gene TRBV2 combines with J gene TRBJ2-7; D ambiguous. The sample consisted of peripheral blood, taken before any cancer treatment. CDR3 sequence reads: CASSEDSGPYEQYF. In nucleotides, the CDR3 is TGTGCCAGCAGTGAAGATTCGGGTCCCTACGAGCAGTACTTC.